This passage covers 2 T cell receptor beta chains from one sample sequenced in a study of tumor-infiltrating lymphocytes in primary liver carcinoma. A constant-region primer served to make TCR beta cDNA from roughly 500 ng total RNA. Slightly modified ARM-PCR served as the procedure for the TCR beta libraries. These libraries came from three rounds of nested multiplex PCR. TRBV1-TRBV30 forward and Cbeta reverse primers drove the first two roughly 10-cycle rounds. From the multiplex PCR reads, TCRdb called clonotypes with MiXCR, one entry per CDR3 protein. The sample lists about 200,000 distinct CDR3 sequences, about two thirds occurring once. In addition to blood RNA drawn from unsorted whole blood, germline DNA was extracted. Specimen: peripheral blood. Receptors originate from a woman in her sixties with primary liver carcinoma and hepatitis B virus infection.

This clonotype was counted between two and nine times. Being one base from a much bigger clone, this may be a read error. The chain links TRBV12-3 or TRBV12-4 to TRBJ1-5, with D unclear. CDR3 length equals 13 residues. V was clipped by 4 bases and J by 7 bases, with 11 bases between them. The CDR3 DNA follows: TGTGCCAGCAGTTCATACAGTAAACAGCCCCAGCATTTT. Translating it yields CASSSYSKQPQHF.

The chain has TRBV11-2 and TRBJ1-1, with D uncertain. The CDR3 has 13 residues. From germline, CDR1 is SGHAT and CDR2 FQNNGV. The CDR3 loop reads CASGLDMNTEAFF. The CDR3 DNA reads as TGTGCAAGTGGCTTAGACATGAACACTGAAGCTTTCTTT.